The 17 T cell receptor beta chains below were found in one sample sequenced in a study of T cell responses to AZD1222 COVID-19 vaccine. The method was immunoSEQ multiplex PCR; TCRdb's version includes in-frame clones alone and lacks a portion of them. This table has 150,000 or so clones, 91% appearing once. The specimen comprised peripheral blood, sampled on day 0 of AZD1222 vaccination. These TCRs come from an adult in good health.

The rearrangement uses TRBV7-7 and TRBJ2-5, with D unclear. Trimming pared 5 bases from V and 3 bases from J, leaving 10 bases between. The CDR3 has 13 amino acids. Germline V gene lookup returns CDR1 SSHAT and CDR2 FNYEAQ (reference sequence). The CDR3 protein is CASSLGNEETQYF. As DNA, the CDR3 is TGTGCCAGCAGCCTAGGAAACGAAGAGACCCAGTACTTC. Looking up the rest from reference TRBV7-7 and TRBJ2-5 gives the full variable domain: GAGVSQSPRYKVTKRGQDVTLRCDPISSHATLYWYQQALGQGPEFLTYFNYEAQPDKSGLPSDRFSAERPEGSISTLTIQRTEQRDSAMYRCASSLGNEETQYFGPGTRLLVL.

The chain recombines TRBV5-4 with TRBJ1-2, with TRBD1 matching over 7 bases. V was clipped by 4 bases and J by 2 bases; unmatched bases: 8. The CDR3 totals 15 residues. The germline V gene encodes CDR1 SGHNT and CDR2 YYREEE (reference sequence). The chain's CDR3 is CASSGWDRDNYGYTF. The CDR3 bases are TGTGCCAGCAGCGGATGGGACAGAGACAACTATGGCTACACCTTC.

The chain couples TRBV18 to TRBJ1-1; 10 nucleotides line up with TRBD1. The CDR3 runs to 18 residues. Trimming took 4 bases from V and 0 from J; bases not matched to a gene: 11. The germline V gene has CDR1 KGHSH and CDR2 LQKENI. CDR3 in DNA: TGTGCCAGCTCACGGACGCGGGACAGGGGCCCGATGAACACTGAAGCTTTCTTT. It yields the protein CASSRTRDRGPMNTEAFF.

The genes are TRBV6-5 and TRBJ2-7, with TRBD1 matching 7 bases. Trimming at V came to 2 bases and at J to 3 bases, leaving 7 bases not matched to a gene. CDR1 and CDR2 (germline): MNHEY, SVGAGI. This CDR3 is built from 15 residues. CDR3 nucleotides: TGTGCCAGCAGTTACACAGGGCAGGGGGTCTACGAGCAGTACTTC. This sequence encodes CASSYTGQGVYEQYF.

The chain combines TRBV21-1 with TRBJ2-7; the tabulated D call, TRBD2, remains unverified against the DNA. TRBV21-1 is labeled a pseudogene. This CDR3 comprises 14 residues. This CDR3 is CASSSPWRIYEQYF. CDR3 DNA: TGTGCCAGCAGCTCCCCCTGGCGGATCTACGAGCAGTACTTC.

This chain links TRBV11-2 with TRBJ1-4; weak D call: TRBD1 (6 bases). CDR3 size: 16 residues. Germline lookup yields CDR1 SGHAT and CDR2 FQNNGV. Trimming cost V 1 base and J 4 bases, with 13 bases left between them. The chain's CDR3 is CASSLAGVGGNEKLFF. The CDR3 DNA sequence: TGTGCCAGCAGCTTAGCAGGGGTCGGAGGTAATGAAAAACTGTTTTTT.

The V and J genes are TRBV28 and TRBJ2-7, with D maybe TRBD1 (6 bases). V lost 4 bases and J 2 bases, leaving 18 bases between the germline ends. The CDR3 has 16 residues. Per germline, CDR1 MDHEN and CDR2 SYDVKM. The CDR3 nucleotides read TGTGCCAGCAGTTCAGCCGCCGGGACAAAAACCTACGAGCAGTACTTC. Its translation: CASSSAAGTKTYEQYF. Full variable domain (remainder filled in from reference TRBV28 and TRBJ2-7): DVKVTQSSRYLVKRTGEKVFLECVQDMDHENMFWYRQDPGLGLRLIYFSYDVKMKEKGDIPEGYSVSREKKERFSLILESASTNQTSMYLCASSSAAGTKTYEQYFGPGTRLTVT.

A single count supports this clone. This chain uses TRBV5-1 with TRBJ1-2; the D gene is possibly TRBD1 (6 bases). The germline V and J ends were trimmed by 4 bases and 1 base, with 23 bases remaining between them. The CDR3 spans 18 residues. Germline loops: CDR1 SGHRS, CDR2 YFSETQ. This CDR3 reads CASSPRRRTGANNYGYTF. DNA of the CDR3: TGCGCCAGCAGCCCCAGGAGGAGGACGGGGGCCAATAACTATGGCTACACCTTC.

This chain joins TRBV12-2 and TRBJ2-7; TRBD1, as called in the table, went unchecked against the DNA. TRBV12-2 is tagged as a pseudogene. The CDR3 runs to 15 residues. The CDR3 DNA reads TGTGCAAGTCGCCCGGACAGGGAAAGTTGGTACGAGCAGTACTTC. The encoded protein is CASRPDRESWYEQYF.

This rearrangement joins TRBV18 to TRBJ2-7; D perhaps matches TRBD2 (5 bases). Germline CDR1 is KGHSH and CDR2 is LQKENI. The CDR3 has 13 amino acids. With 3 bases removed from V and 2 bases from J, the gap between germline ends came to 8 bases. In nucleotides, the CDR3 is TGTGCCAGCTCACCTACCGGGACCTACGAGCAGTACTTC. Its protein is CASSPTGTYEQYF.

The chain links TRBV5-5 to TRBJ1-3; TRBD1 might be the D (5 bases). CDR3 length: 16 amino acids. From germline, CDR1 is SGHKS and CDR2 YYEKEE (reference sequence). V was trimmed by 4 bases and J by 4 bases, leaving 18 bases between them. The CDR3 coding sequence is TGTGCCAGCAGCCTTGTACCCCGGGGGACCGGAAACACCATATATTTT. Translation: CASSLVPRGTGNTIYF.

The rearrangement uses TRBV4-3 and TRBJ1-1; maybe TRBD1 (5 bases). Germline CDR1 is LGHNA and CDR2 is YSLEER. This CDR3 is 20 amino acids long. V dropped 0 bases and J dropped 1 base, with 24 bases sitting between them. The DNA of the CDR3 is TGCGCCAGCAGCCAAGAAGGTGTCGGAGGGGTAGGTCAGAAGAACACTGAAGCTTTCTTT. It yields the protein CASSQEGVGGVGQKNTEAFF.

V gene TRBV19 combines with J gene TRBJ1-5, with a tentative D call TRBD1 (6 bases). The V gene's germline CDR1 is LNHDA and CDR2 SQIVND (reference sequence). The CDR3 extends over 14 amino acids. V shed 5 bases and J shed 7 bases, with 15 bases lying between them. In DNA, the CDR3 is TGTGCCAGTAGTTTCCCGGGGCAGGGGCAGCCCCAGCATTTT. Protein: CASSFPGQGQPQHF. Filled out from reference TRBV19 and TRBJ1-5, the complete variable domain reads DGGITQSPKYLFRKEGQNVTLSCEQNLNHDAMYWYRQDPGQGLRLIYYSQIVNDFQKGDIAEGYSVSREKKESFPLTVTSAQKNPTAFYLCASSFPGQGQPQHFGDGTRLSIL.

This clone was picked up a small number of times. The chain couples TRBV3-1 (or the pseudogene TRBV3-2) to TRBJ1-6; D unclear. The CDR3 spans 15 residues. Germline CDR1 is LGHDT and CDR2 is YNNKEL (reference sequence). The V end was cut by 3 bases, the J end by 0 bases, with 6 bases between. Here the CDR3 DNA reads TGTGCCAGCAGCCAGGGGAGCTCCTATAATTCACCCCTCCACTTT. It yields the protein CASSQGSSYNSPLHF.

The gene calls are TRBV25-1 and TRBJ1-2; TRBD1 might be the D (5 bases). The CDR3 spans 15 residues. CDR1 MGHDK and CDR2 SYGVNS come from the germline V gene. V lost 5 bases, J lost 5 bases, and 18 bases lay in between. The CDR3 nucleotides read TGTGCCAGCAGTCCCCTGTTGGGGGGGTGGTATGGCTACACCTTC. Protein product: CASSPLLGGWYGYTF.

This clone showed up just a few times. CDR3 nucleotide sequence: TGTGCCTGGAGCTCTGTCTCCTACAATGAGCAGTTCTTC. It translates to CAWSSVSYNEQFF. The rearrangement links TRBV30 to TRBJ2-1; D ambiguous. CDR1 and CDR2 (germline): GTSNPN, SVGIG (reference sequence). The ends were cut back, 3 bases at V and 0 bases at J, with 6 bases in the middle. The CDR3 spans 13 residues.

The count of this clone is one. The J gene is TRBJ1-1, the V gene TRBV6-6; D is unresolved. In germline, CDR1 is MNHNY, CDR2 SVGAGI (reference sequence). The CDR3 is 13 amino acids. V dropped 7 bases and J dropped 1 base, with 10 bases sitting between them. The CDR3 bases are TGTGCCAGCACTATCAAGGGGAACACTGAAGCTTTCTTT. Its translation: CASTIKGNTEAFF.